Each of the 17 T cell receptor beta chains below was sequenced from the same sample in a study of T cells in Graves' hyperthyroidism and ophthalmopathy. TCR beta CDR3 regions were amplified from RNA. The HTBI set primed first-round TCR CDR3 RT-PCR. One entry per CDR3 protein, called by TCRdb with MiXCR from the multiplex PCR reads. Altogether under 400,000 distinct CDR3 sequences are present, more than 20% being singletons, with the ten largest covering about 70%. The sample consisted of blood. These receptor sequences come from a man aged 50-60 years with Graves' hyperthyroidism.

This chain uses TRBV18 with TRBJ2-5, with D unresolved. Trimming took off 6 bases at V and 3 bases at J, with 11 bases between the two ends. This CDR3 is 13 amino acids long. Germline V gives CDR1 KGHSH, CDR2 LQKENI. For the CDR3, the DNA is TGTGCCAGCTCCTCCTTGACGGAAGAGACCCAGTACTTC. Translation: CASSSLTEETQYF.

This clonotype was seen ten or more times. The chain is built from TRBV14 and TRBJ2-3, with 8 nucleotides matching TRBD2. Germline loops: CDR1 SGHDN, CDR2 FVKESK. The V segment lost 4 bases and the J segment 6 bases; nucleotides outside the gene matches: 9. CDR3 size: 15 residues. CDR3 nucleotides: TGTGCCAGCAGCCCCGGGGGGGGGAGAATCGATACGCAGTATTTT. Amino acid sequence: CASSPGGGRIDTQYF.

Only a few counts were recorded for this clonotype. V usage is TRBV9 and J usage is TRBJ2-7, with 8 bases fitting TRBD2. Germline V gene data show CDR1 as SGDLS and CDR2 as YYNGEE. This CDR3 comprises 14 residues. After removal of 2 bases from V and 0 bases from J, the junction contained 1 base not matched to a gene. The CDR3 DNA is TGTGCCAGCAGCGTGGGACTAGACTCCTACGAGCAGTACTTC. Translated: CASSVGLDSYEQYF.

This clonotype was seen a handful of times. The junction does not match germline at one end; this may be a read error. CDR3 in DNA: TGCGCCAGCAGCCCGGAGAGCACTAGTTTCGAGCTGTACTTC. It is translated as CASSPESTSFELYF. The chain recombines TRBV5-1 with TRBJ2-7; D might be TRBD2 (5 bases). Germline V gives CDR1 SGHRS, CDR2 YFSETQ. CDR3 length: 14 amino acids.

The chain recombines TRBV12-3 or TRBV12-4 with TRBJ1-1, with D possibly being TRBD1 (6 bases). There are 15 residues in the CDR3. V lost 5 bases and J lost 1, with 14 bases in between. CDR3 DNA sequence: TGTGCCAGCAGTACACTCGACAGGACGAACACTGAAGCTTTCTTT. Encoded protein: CASSTLDRTNTEAFF.

V gene TRBV29-1 combines with J gene TRBJ2-5; 7 bases fit TRBD2. Trimming removed 4 bases from V and 4 bases from J; junction bases left unmatched: 6. The CDR3 sequence is 13 residues long. In germline, CDR1 is SQVTM, CDR2 ANQGSEA. The CDR3 nucleotides are TGCAGCGTTGCCCCAGGGAGGGGAGAGACCCAGTACTTC. Protein product: CSVAPGRGETQYF. Drawing the rest from reference TRBV29-1 and TRBJ2-5, the complete variable domain is SAVISQKPSRDICQRGTSLTIQCQVDSQVTMMFWYRQQPGQSLTLIATANQGSEATYESGFVIDKFPISRPNLTFSTLTVSNMSPEDSSIYLCSVAPGRGETQYFGPGTRLLVL.

This sequence joins TRBV7-9 and TRBJ2-2, with 9 nucleotides matching TRBD2. The CDR3 is made up of 16 amino acids. V trimming: 2 bases; J trimming: 5 bases; junction bases outside the gene matches: 6. Germline values: CDR1 SEHNR, CDR2 FQNEAQ (reference sequence). CDR3: CASSLTFTSGTGELFF. The DNA of the CDR3 is TGTGCCAGCAGCTTAACGTTTACTAGCGGGACCGGGGAGCTGTTTTTT.

This clonotype has just a few counts. The chain is built from TRBV6-1 and TRBJ1-1; possibly TRBD1 for D (5 bases). The V gene's germline CDR1 is MNHNS and CDR2 SASEGT. The CDR3 is made up of 14 amino acids. The V and J ends lost 5 bases and 4 bases respectively, with 14 bases between them. CDR3 DNA sequence: TGTGCCAGCAGTCGGACATTTCAAACCACTGAAGCTTTCTTT. This gives the protein CASSRTFQTTEAFF.

This clonotype showed up many times. V and J are TRBV11-2 and TRBJ2-5, with D possibly TRBD2 on 6 matching bases. Per the germline V gene, CDR1 is SGHAT and CDR2 is FQNNGV. The V end was cut by 6 bases, the J end by 5 bases, with 19 bases between. The CDR3 is 15 residues long. CDR3: CASSLTGFGGETQYF. The DNA of the CDR3 is TGTGCCAGCAGTCTAACGGGCTTTGGGGGGGAGACCCAGTACTTC. Supplemented by reference TRBV11-2 and TRBJ2-5, the full variable domain reads EAGVAQSPRYKIIEKRQSVAFWCNPISGHATLYWYQQILGQGPKLLIQFQNNGVVDDSQLPKDRFSAERLKGVDSTLKIQPAKLEDSAVYLCASSLTGFGGETQYFGPGTRLLVL.

The rearrangement uses TRBV5-1 and TRBJ1-3; a possible D gene is TRBD1 (5 bases). The V gene's germline CDR1 is SGHRS and CDR2 YFSETQ. The CDR3 loop spans 14 amino acids. Trimming took 4 bases from V and 3 from J, leaving 11 bases between them. The CDR3 here is CASSRGTVGNTIYF. DNA for the CDR3: TGCGCCAGCAGCCGGGGGACGGTTGGAAACACCATATATTTT. Full variable domain (rest looked up from reference TRBV5-1 and TRBJ1-3): KAGVTQTPRYLIKTRGQQVTLSCSPISGHRSVSWYQQTPGQGLQFLFEYFSETQRNKGNFPGRFSGRQFSNSRSEMNVSTLELGDSALYLCASSRGTVGNTIYFGEGSWLTVV.

This clonotype showed up just a few times. The chain recombines TRBV3-1 with TRBJ2-7; no definite D call. V was shortened by 0 bases and J by 0 bases, with 9 bases between the two germline ends. The CDR3 runs 15 residues. The germline CDR1 and CDR2 sequences are LGHDT and YNNKEL (reference sequence). The CDR3: CASSQDWRDSYEQYF. In nucleotides, the CDR3 is TGTGCCAGCAGCCAAGATTGGCGCGACTCCTACGAGCAGTACTTC.

This clonotype has at least ten counts. The gene calls are TRBV12-3 or TRBV12-4 and TRBJ2-3; D is perhaps TRBD1 or TRBD2 (5 bases each). V dropped 6 bases and J dropped 2 bases, with 18 bases sitting between them. The length of the CDR3 is 16 residues. The CDR3 bases are TGTGCCAGCAGCCAGAGGGACCGCGAGCCCACAGATACGCAGTATTTT. It is translated as CASSQRDREPTDTQYF.

This clonotype has just a few counts. The chain joins TRBV3-1 to TRBJ1-1; TRBD1 is a possible D gene (6 bases). Germline V CDR1 and CDR2: LGHDT, YNNKEL (reference sequence). This CDR3 contains 15 residues. V was trimmed by 0 bases and J by 4 bases, leaving 12 bases between them. The CDR3 region has the DNA TGTGCCAGCAGCCAAGAAACAGGGCTGGTCACTGAAGCTTTCTTT. This codes for CASSQETGLVTEAFF. The full variable domain, its missing parts supplied by reference TRBV3-1 and TRBJ1-1, is DTAVSQTPKYLVTQMGNDKSIKCEQNLGHDTMYWYKQDSKKFLKIMFSYNNKELIINETVPNRFSPKSPDKAHLNLHINSLELGDSAVYFCASSQETGLVTEAFFGQGTRLTVV.

There are a few counts of this clonotype. This chain connects TRBV29-1 to TRBJ2-1; 7 bases align to TRBD2. The CDR3 is made up of 14 amino acids. Germline V gene data show CDR1 as SQVTM and CDR2 as ANQGSEA. After removal of 6 bases from V and 4 bases from J, the junction contained 9 bases not matched to a gene. The CDR3: CSVVWTSRYNEQFF. CDR3 nucleotide sequence: TGCAGCGTCGTTTGGACTAGTCGGTACAATGAGCAGTTCTTC.

This clonotype was counted ten times or more. The chain links TRBV29-1 to TRBJ1-1; TRBD1 matches at 9 bases. Germline trimming cut 6 bases from V and 10 bases from J; bases unmatched to any gene: 9. Germline values: CDR1 SQVTM, CDR2 ANQGSEA. The CDR3 runs 12 residues. The CDR3 region is CSVVTGGGGAFF. CDR3 DNA: TGCAGCGTGGTAACAGGGGGCGGGGGAGCTTTCTTT.

The V call is TRBV12-3 or TRBV12-4, the J call TRBJ2-2, with D tentatively TRBD1 (5 bases). V was pared by 2 bases and J by 1 base, with 8 bases between. The CDR3 is 15 amino acids. CDR3 region: CASSLWQGNTGELFF. CDR3 sequence (DNA): TGTGCCAGCAGTTTATGGCAGGGGAACACCGGGGAGCTGTTTTTT.

The table lists this clonotype with many counts. V and J are TRBV11-2 and TRBJ1-2, with D maybe TRBD1 (5 bases). CDR1 is SGHAT and CDR2 is FQNNGV in the germline V gene. Trimming left V 5 bases short and J 4 bases short, with 14 bases between. The CDR3 totals 14 residues. The CDR3 loop reads CASSVRTGTYGYTF. The CDR3 DNA reads TGTGCCAGCAGCGTAAGAACAGGAACCTATGGCTACACCTTC.